Listed below are T cell receptor beta chains from one sample, sequenced in a study of CD8+ T cells in alopecia areata. Sequencing used immunoSEQ multiplex PCR; TCRdb keeps in-frame clones, though not all of them. Of about 120,000 clones in the sample, approximately 55% are singletons; the top ten hold 3% to 4%. The input for sequencing was CD4+ T cells sorted from blood, taken at week 24, from a patient treated with tofacitinib. These receptors all come from a human donor with alopecia areata. Each CDR3 is given with its conserved first and last residue. The D gene is left open where the match is weak. Size is stated for part of the rows, as once, few or many counts, or as a class when the clone is expanded.

d_gene,j_gene,abundance,v_gene,CDR3aa,CDR3nt
-,TRBJ2-3,-,TRBV15,CATSSFRSSTDTQYF,TGTGCCACCAGCTCGTTCCGCTCTAGCACAGATACGCAGTATTTT
-,TRBJ1-1,-,TRBV30,CAWSRGGLNTEAFF,TGTGCCTGGAGTCGAGGCGGGCTAAACACTGAAGCTTTCTTT
-,TRBJ2-4,-,TRBV6-5,CASSYAGLAKNIQYF,TGTGCCAGCAGTTACGCGGGACTAGCCAAAAACATTCAGTACTTC
-,TRBJ1-1,-,TRBV5-1,CASSSAGQNTEAFF,TGCGCCAGCAGCTCCGCCGGACAGAACACTGAAGCTTTCTTT
TRBD2,TRBJ2-3,-,TRBV7-7,CASSLAGEDTQYF,TGTGCTAGCAGCTTAGCGGGGGAAGATACGCAGTATTTT
TRBD1,TRBJ2-1,-,TRBV7-9,CASSLGTGALNEQFF,TGTGCCAGCAGCTTAGGGACAGGGGCCCTGAATGAGCAGTTCTTC
TRBD1,TRBJ2-7,-,TRBV7-2,CASSLVAFGTASYEQYF,TGTGCCAGCAGCTTAGTTGCCTTTGGGACAGCCTCCTACGAGCAGTACTTC
-,TRBJ2-6,-,TRBV6-5,CASSRESSGANVLTF,TGTGCCAGCAGCCGGGAAAGCTCTGGGGCCAACGTCCTGACTTTC
-,TRBJ2-7,few,TRBV5-4,CASSQDSYEQYF,TGTGCCAGCAGCCAGGACAGCTACGAGCAGTACTTC
-,TRBJ1-5,-,TRBV18,CASSPRGSSNQPQHF,TGTGCCAGCTCACCACGGGGTAGCAGCAATCAGCCCCAGCATTTT
TRBD2,TRBJ2-2,few,TRBV11-3,CASVPGPYGGTGELFF,TGTGCCAGCGTACCAGGGCCATACGGGGGGACCGGGGAGCTGTTTTTT
-,TRBJ1-6,-,TRBV7-2,CASSDSTHRELHF,TGTGCCAGCAGCGATAGCACACATAGGGAGCTCCACTTT
TRBD2,TRBJ2-7,-,TRBV2,CASNPSGGISYEQYF,TGTGCCAGCAACCCTAGCGGGGGGATCTCCTACGAGCAGTACTTC
-,TRBJ2-1,few,TRBV2,CASSADIGGLGGEQFF,TGTGCCAGCAGCGCCGATATCGGGGGGCTCGGAGGTGAGCAGTTCTTC
-,TRBJ2-3,-,TRBV18,CASSPPVGADTQYF,TGTGCCAGCTCACCACCCGTAGGGGCAGATACGCAGTATTTT
TRBD1,TRBJ1-6,-,TRBV9,CASSVAPDRDSPLHF,TGTGCCAGCAGCGTAGCGCCGGACAGGGATTCACCCCTCCACTTT
-,TRBJ2-7,-,TRBV7-9,CASSLGNEQYF,TGTGCCAGCAGCTTGGGCAACGAGCAGTACTTC
-,TRBJ2-7,-,TRBV29-1,CSVAKGAYEQYF,TGCAGCGTTGCAAAGGGGGCCTACGAGCAGTACTTC
TRBD2,TRBJ2-7,-,TRBV11-2,CASSRRGAGERDEQYF,TGTGCCAGCAGCCGAAGGGGAGCGGGGGAACGGGACGAGCAGTACTTC
TRBD1,TRBJ1-2,-,TRBV5-1,CASSLTGGPLFF,TGCGCCAGCAGCTTGACAGGGGGCCCCCTCTTCTTC
TRBD2,TRBJ2-3,-,TRBV7-2,CASTPRAGGSTDTQYF,TGTGCCAGCACCCCTCGAGCGGGGGGGAGCACAGATACGCAGTATTTT
-,TRBJ1-1,few,TRBV19,CASSIQGTEAFF,TGTGCCAGTAGTATTCAGGGGACTGAAGCTTTCTTT
TRBD1,TRBJ2-7,few,TRBV23-1,CASSPGQGAYEQYF,TGCGCCAGCAGTCCAGGACAGGGGGCCTACGAGCAGTACTTC
TRBD1,TRBJ1-1,-,TRBV4-1,CASSQDHRGNTEAFF,TGCGCCAGCAGCCAAGATCACAGGGGGAACACTGAAGCTTTCTTT
TRBD2,TRBJ2-7,-,TRBV29-1,CSVLAGGREQYF,TGCAGCGTCCTAGCGGGGGGGCGCGAGCAGTACTTC
-,TRBJ2-2,few,TRBV29-1,CSVAMATGELFF,TGCAGCGTAGCAATGGCCACCGGGGAGCTGTTTTTT
-,TRBJ2-5,-,TRBV6-6,CASRVNQETQYF,TGTGCCAGCAGGGTCAACCAAGAGACCCAGTACTTC
-,TRBJ1-2,-,TRBV6-5,CASRIQGYGYTF,TGTGCCAGCCGAATACAGGGCTATGGCTACACCTTC
-,TRBJ1-1,-,TRBV23-1,CASAKSDGGTEAFF,TGCGCCAGCGCCAAGTCGGACGGTGGTACTGAAGCTTTCTTT
-,TRBJ2-4,-,TRBV6-5,CASSYSSRGVNIQYF,TGTGCCAGCAGTTACTCGAGCAGGGGAGTGAACATTCAGTACTTC
-,TRBJ2-3,few,TRBV7-2,CASLGGPSTDTQYF,TGTGCCAGCCTTGGGGGCCCTAGCACAGATACGCAGTATTTT
TRBD2,TRBJ2-7,-,TRBV7-2,CASSRLPGTSGGQTYEQYF,TGTGCCAGCAGCCGCCTTCCGGGGACTAGCGGGGGGCAAACCTACGAGCAGTACTTC
-,TRBJ1-2,few,TRBV23-1,CASSRDGQYGYTF,TGCGCCAGCAGTCGGGACGGTCAATATGGCTACACCTTC
-,TRBJ2-2,once,TRBV4-1,CASSQLTSNTGELFF,TGCGCCAGCAGCCAATTAACATCGAACACCGGGGAGCTGTTTTTT
TRBD2,TRBJ2-3,-,TRBV7-2,CASSPKGGWGGYTDTQYF,TGTGCCAGCAGCCCCAAGGGTGGATGGGGGGGATACACAGATACGCAGTATTTT
-,TRBJ1-5,few,TRBV5-1,CASSLAGTWNQPQHF,TGCGCCAGCAGCTTGGCCGGGACGTGGAATCAGCCCCAGCATTTT
TRBD2,TRBJ2-3,few,TRBV7-2,CASSPVGGGSTDTQYF,TGTGCCAGCAGCCCTGTGGGCGGGGGGTCCACAGATACGCAGTATTTT
TRBD1,TRBJ1-4,few,TRBV13,CASSLRTGLNEKLFF,TGTGCCAGCAGCTTAAGGACAGGGCTAAATGAAAAACTGTTTTTT
-,TRBJ1-1,-,TRBV6-6,CASSFTVNTEAFF,TGTGCCAGCAGCTTTACAGTGAACACTGAAGCTTTCTTT
TRBD2,TRBJ2-3,-,TRBV29-1,CSVEARLARNTDTQYF,TGCAGCGTTGAGGCCCGACTAGCGAGAAACACAGATACGCAGTATTTT
TRBD1,TRBJ2-5,-,TRBV7-7,CASSFNRGAETQYF,TGTGCTAGCAGCTTCAACAGGGGAGCAGAGACCCAGTACTTC
TRBD1,TRBJ2-7,once,TRBV2,CASKKGQGKSYEQYF,TGTGCCAGTAAGAAGGGACAGGGAAAGTCCTACGAGCAGTACTTC
-,TRBJ2-2,-,TRBV2,CASLESSNTGELFF,TGTGCCAGCCTTGAGTCGTCGAACACCGGGGAGCTGTTTTTT
TRBD2,TRBJ2-2,once,TRBV29-1,CSVTGLAATGELFF,TGCAGCGTTACTGGACTAGCCGCCACCGGGGAGCTGTTTTTT
TRBD1,TRBJ2-2,once,TRBV4-2,CASSQPRTGATGELFF,TGTGCCAGCAGCCAACCGAGGACAGGGGCTACCGGGGAGCTGTTTTTT
TRBD1,TRBJ2-1,-,TRBV29-1,CSPGTGYNEQFF,TGCAGCCCGGGGACAGGTTACAATGAGCAGTTCTTC
TRBD2,TRBJ2-1,-,TRBV29-1,CSVEKMGLAGSYNEQFF,TGCAGCGTTGAAAAAATGGGACTAGCGGGGTCCTACAATGAGCAGTTCTTC
TRBD1,TRBJ1-2,-,TRBV5-1,CASSVTGADYGYTF,TGCGCCAGCAGCGTTACAGGGGCCGATTATGGCTACACCTTC
TRBD1,TRBJ1-2,-,TRBV2,CASYGQGDGYTF,TGTGCCAGCTATGGACAGGGGGATGGCTACACCTTC